The rows below give T cell receptor beta chains drawn from one sample of a study of long-term antiretroviral therapy in people with HIV. Clones were sequenced by immunoSEQ multiplex PCR, and TCRdb holds only the in-frame ones, with some missing. The repertoire consists of fewer than 45,000 clones, with roughly 95% occurring once and the leading ten covering 2.5% to 3.5%. The material was unsorted PBMCs, obtained 3.7 years after starting antiretroviral therapy. The origin of the receptors is a woman in her forties or fifties with HIV. Both conserved end residues are trimmed from each CDR3. The D gene is left open where the match is weak. Size values are once, few and many counts, or a class for expanded clones, and some rows have none.

size	V	J	D	CDR3
NA	TRBV6-5	TRBJ2-2	TRBD2	ASSLAGGVTGELF
NA	TRBV11-2	TRBJ2-7	NA	ASSFSADSYEQY
NA	TRBV5-6	TRBJ1-2	TRBD1	ASLGQGGYGYT
NA	TRBV7-9	TRBJ1-1	NA	ASSPPRQPPEAF
once	TRBV5-4	TRBJ2-7	TRBD2	ASTQQPGLAGAEQY
NA	TRBV5-6	TRBJ2-2	NA	ASSILPGLNTGELF
NA	TRBV5-8	TRBJ2-5	NA	ASSTYMGPGETQY
NA	TRBV5-6	TRBJ1-2	NA	ASSFPRDHSGYT
NA	TRBV30	TRBJ2-2	TRBD1	AWSAEIQGAGGELF
NA	TRBV10-3	TRBJ2-3	TRBD2	AISESSGATDTQY
NA	TRBV4-2	TRBJ1-2	NA	ASSQDLGYT
NA	TRBV10-2	TRBJ2-7	TRBD1	ASTSPDRSFEQY
NA	TRBV6-5	TRBJ1-4	TRBD1	ASRATGDHEKLF
NA	TRBV7-2	TRBJ1-2	NA	ASSQVRGFGYT
NA	TRBV30	TRBJ2-1	NA	AWSGGQQF
NA	TRBV6-5	TRBJ1-1	NA	ASSYEGFTEAF
NA	TRBV27	TRBJ2-7	NA	ASSLGGPVV
NA	TRBV10-2	TRBJ2-1	TRBD2	ASSETSGFYNEQF
NA	TRBV11-2	TRBJ2-3	NA	ASSLERGPTDTQY
NA	TRBV6-5	TRBJ2-1	TRBD1	ASSPGQGLSNEQF
once	TRBV7-3	TRBJ1-2	NA	ASSLNPGDYGYT
NA	TRBV7-2	TRBJ1-1	TRBD1	ASSPQGATEAF
few	TRBV2	TRBJ1-1	NA	ASRDERAVNTEAF
once	TRBV19	TRBJ2-7	NA	ASSIQGAYEQY
NA	TRBV4-1	TRBJ1-5	NA	ASRLTQLTDQPQH
NA	TRBV19	TRBJ2-3	TRBD2	ASSIGVSGGAVLSTDTQY
NA	TRBV27	TRBJ2-1	NA	ASSWDLRPNNEQF